These 8 T cell receptor beta chains share one sample of origin, sequenced in a study of blood T cell repertoires in COVID-19. Method: immunoSEQ multiplex PCR; TCRdb's copy keeps in-frame clones and lacks some. The table lists around 150,000 clones, around 83% of them singletons. Sequencing was performed on peripheral blood. These receptors were obtained from a woman between 55 and 75 years old with COVID-19, enrolled during active disease.

The V call is TRBV19, the J call TRBJ1-4, with 8 nucleotides matching TRBD1. V gave up 4 bases and J gave up 5 bases; unmatched junction bases: 3. CDR3 length: 14 residues. Germline V gives CDR1 LNHDA, CDR2 SQIVND (reference sequence). Written as DNA, the CDR3 is TGTGCCAGTAGTAGGACAGGGTCAAATGAAAAACTGTTTTTT. Its translation: CASSRTGSNEKLFF. Full variable domain (remainder filled in from reference TRBV19 and TRBJ1-4): DGGITQSPKYLFRKEGQNVTLSCEQNLNHDAMYWYRQDPGQGLRLIYYSQIVNDFQKGDIAEGYSVSREKKESFPLTVTSAQKNPTAFYLCASSRTGSNEKLFFGSGTQLSVL.

This chain connects TRBV30 to TRBJ1-1; weak D call: TRBD1 (5 bases). The CDR3 sequence is 14 residues long. Trimming shortened V by 0 bases and J by 4 bases, and 12 bases separated the two germline ends. In germline, CDR1 is GTSNPN, CDR2 SVGIG (reference sequence). CDR3 sequence reads: CAWSVKGKGTEAFF. The CDR3 nucleotides read TGTGCCTGGAGTGTAAAGGGGAAAGGCACTGAAGCTTTCTTT. Filled out from reference TRBV30 and TRBJ1-1, the complete variable domain reads SQTIHQWPATLVQPVGSPLSLECTVEGTSNPNLYWYRQAAGRGLQLLFYSVGIGQISSEVPQNLSASRPQDRQFILSSKKLLLSDSGFYLCAWSVKGKGTEAFFGQGTRLTVV.

The chain recombines TRBV30 with TRBJ1-1; D gene unclear. Trimming pared 5 bases from V and 1 base from J, leaving 20 bases between. Germline CDR1 and CDR2: GTSNPN and SVGIG (reference sequence). This CDR3 spans 16 amino acids. The CDR3 DNA is TGTGCCTGGGGGGTTCGGGGTGGAACACCGAACACTGAAGCTTTCTTT. Translation: CAWGVRGGTPNTEAFF.

Notes on this clone: In the same sample, other DNA sequences code for this CDR3. The genes are TRBV18 and TRBJ1-5; no definite D call. Germline CDR1 is KGHSH and CDR2 is LQKENI. Trimming removed 1 base from V and 0 bases from J, with 7 bases in between. This CDR3 is 15 amino acids long. The CDR3: CASSPRQDSNQPQHF. CDR3 in DNA: TGTGCCAGCTCACCACGGCAGGATAGCAATCAGCCCCAGCATTTT. The full variable domain, its missing parts supplied by reference TRBV18 and TRBJ1-5, is NAGVMQNPRHLVRRRGQEARLRCSPMKGHSHVYWYRQLPEEGLKFMVYLQKENIIDESGMPKERFSAEFPKEGPSILRIQQVVRGDSAAYFCASSPRQDSNQPQHFGDGTRLSIL.

The V and J genes are TRBV27 and TRBJ1-5; D unclear. V dropped 3 bases and J dropped 10 bases, with 13 bases sitting between them. This CDR3 is built from 13 residues. Germline CDR1 MNHEY, CDR2 SMNVEV (reference sequence). This CDR3 is CASSFLPSDPQHF. CDR3 DNA: TGTGCCAGCAGTTTTCTCCCCAGCGACCCCCAGCATTTT.

The chain is built from TRBV29-1 and TRBJ1-1, with D tentatively TRBD1 (5 bases). V lost 4 bases and J 4 bases, leaving 13 bases between the germline ends. Per the germline V gene, CDR1 is SQVTM and CDR2 is ANQGSEA. The CDR3 runs 13 residues. For the CDR3, the DNA is TGCAGCGTTGGGGGCAGGACCGGCACTGAAGCTTTCTTT. It codes for CSVGGRTGTEAFF.

The CDR3 loop reads CASSYKRNTGELFF. CDR3 DNA: TGTGCCAGCAGTTACAAGCGGAACACCGGGGAGCTGTTTTTT. The rearrangement uses TRBV6-5 and TRBJ2-2; no clear D gene. The V gene's germline CDR1 is MNHEY and CDR2 SVGAGI. CDR3 length: 14 amino acids. The V end lost 2 bases, the J end lost 1 base, and 5 bases lay between the germline ends.

The chain is built from TRBV7-3 and TRBJ2-1; D remains unclear. V was trimmed by 1 base and J by 2 bases, leaving 9 bases between them. This CDR3 spans 15 amino acids. Looked up from germline, CDR1 is SGHTA and CDR2 is FQGTGA. The CDR3 nucleotides read TGTGCCAGCAGCTTAATTCCAGATCCCTACAATGAGCAGTTCTTC. Its translation: CASSLIPDPYNEQFF.